This T cell receptor beta chain was observed in a study of cytomegalovirus exposure and HLA in healthy donors. Both 60 Vbeta primers and 13 Jbeta primers went into the PCR. TCRdb's table, derived via immunoSEQ multiplex PCR, lists solely in-frame clones and lacks some. Of some 98,000 clones in the sample, more than 60% were seen once. The CDR3 runs 14 residues. Trimming took 3 bases from V and 4 from J; bases not matched to a gene: 4. CDR1 and CDR2 from the germline V gene are SGHNT and YYREEE (reference sequence). Only a few counts were recorded for this clone. The sequencing input was PBMCs. The chain recombines TRBV5-4 with TRBJ1-1; TRBD1 agrees at 9 bases. The source is a man aged 50 or older in good health and CMV-seronegative. CDR3 bases: TGTGCCAGCAGCTCGGGACAGGGCGGCACTGAAGCTTTCTTT. This codes for CASSSGQGGTEAFF.